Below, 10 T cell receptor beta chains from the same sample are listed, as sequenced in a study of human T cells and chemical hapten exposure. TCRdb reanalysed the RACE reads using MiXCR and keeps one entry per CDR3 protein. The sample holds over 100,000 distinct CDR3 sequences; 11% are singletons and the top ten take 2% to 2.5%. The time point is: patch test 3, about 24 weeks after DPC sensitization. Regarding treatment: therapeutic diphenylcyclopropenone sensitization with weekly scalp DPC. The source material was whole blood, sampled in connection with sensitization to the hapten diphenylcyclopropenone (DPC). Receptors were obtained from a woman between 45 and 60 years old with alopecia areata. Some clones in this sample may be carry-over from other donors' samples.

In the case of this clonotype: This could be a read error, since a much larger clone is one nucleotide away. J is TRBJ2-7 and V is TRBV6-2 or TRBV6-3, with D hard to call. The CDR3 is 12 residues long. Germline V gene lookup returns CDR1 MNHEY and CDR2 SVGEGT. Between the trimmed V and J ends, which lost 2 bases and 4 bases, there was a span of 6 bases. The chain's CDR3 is CASSYREYEQYF. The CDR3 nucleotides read TGTGCCAGCAGTTACAGGGAATACGAGCAGTACTTC.

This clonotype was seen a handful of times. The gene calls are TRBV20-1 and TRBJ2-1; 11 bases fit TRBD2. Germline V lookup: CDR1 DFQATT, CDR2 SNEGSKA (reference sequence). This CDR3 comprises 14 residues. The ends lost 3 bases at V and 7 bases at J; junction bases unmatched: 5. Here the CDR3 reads CSASSSGRRNEQFF. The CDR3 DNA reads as TGCAGTGCTAGTTCTAGCGGGAGGAGAAATGAGCAGTTCTTC.

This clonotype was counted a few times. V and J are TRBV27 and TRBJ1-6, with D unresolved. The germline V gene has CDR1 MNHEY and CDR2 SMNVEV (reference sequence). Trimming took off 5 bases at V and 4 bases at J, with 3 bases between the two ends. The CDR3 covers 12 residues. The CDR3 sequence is CASSQYNSPLHF. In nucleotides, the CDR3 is TGTGCCAGCAGTCAGTATAATTCACCCCTCCACTTT.

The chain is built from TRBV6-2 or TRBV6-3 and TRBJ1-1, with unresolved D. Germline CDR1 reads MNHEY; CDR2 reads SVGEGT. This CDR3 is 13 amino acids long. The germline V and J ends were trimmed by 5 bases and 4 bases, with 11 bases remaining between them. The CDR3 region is CASSTHWGTEAFF. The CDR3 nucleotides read TGTGCCAGCAGTACCCACTGGGGCACTGAAGCTTTCTTT.

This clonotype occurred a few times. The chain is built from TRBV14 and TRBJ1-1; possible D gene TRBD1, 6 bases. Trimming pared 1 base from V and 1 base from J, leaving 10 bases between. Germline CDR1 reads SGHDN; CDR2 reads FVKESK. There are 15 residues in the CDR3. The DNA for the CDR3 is TGTGCCAGCAGCCAAGTCAGGGGTTGGAACACTGAAGCTTTCTTT. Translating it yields CASSQVRGWNTEAFF.

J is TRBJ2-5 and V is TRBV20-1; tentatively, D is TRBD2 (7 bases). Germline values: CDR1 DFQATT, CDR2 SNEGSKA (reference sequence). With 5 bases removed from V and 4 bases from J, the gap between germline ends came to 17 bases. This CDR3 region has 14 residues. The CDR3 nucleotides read TGCAGTGCTCTGGGGGGGGGCGTCAGAGAGACCCAGTACTTC. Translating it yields CSALGGGVRETQYF.

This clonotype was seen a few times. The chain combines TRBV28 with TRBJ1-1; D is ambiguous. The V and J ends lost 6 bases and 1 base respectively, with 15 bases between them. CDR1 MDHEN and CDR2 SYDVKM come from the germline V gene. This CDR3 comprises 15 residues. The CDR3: CASSLPGQQNTEAFF. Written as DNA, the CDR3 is TGTGCCAGCAGCCTGCCCGGGCAACAGAACACTGAAGCTTTCTTT.

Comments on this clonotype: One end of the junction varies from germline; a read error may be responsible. CDR3: CASSLAVSSYNEQFF. The DNA for the CDR3 is TGTGCCAGCAGCCTAGCTGTTAGCTCCTACAATGAGCAGTTCTTC. V is TRBV7-9 and J is TRBJ2-1; a weak D match, TRBD2 (5 bases). The CDR3 is 15 amino acids. Germline V gene lookup returns CDR1 SEHNR and CDR2 FQNEAQ (reference sequence).

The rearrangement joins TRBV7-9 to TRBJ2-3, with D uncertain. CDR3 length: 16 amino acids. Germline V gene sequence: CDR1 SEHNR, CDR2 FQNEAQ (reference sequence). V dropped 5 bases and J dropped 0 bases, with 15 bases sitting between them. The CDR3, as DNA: TGTGCCAGCAGCCCCGTGGGGTTGGGTAGCACAGATACGCAGTATTTT. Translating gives CASSPVGLGSTDTQYF.

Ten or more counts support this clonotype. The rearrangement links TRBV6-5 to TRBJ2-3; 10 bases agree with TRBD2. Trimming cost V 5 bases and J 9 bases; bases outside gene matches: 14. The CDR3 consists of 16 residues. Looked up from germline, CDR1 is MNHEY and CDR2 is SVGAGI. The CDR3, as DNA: TGTGCCAGCAGTCCCCAGAGCGGGGGGGGCACGGGGACGCAGTATTTT. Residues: CASSPQSGGGTGTQYF.